This is a list of T cell receptor beta chains from one sample in a study of T cell repertoires in ileal Crohn's disease. Produced via immunoSEQ multiplex PCR; TCRdb's table is partial and in-frame only. The table includes tens of thousands of clones, roughly 81% detected once. Sequencing was done on a sample of ileal tissue. These receptors were obtained from an adult with Crohn's disease. Each CDR3 is given with its conserved first and last residue. A D gene is named only where the DNA matches it firmly. A row's size may be missing; if present it is once, few, many or a size class.

size: .
D: TRBD1
J: TRBJ2-1
V: TRBV18
DNA: TGTGCCAGCTCACCATCAGGGGGACGGGGGTTCTTC
CDR3: CASSPSGGRGFF

size: .
D: TRBD1
J: TRBJ1-2
V: TRBV7-2
DNA: TGTGCCAGCAGCCGTGATCCAGGGGGGAGCTATGGCTACACCTTC
CDR3: CASSRDPGGSYGYTF

size: .
D: .
J: TRBJ1-5
V: TRBV5-6
DNA: TGTGCCAGCAGCTTGGGGGGCCTTAGCAATCAGCCCCAGCATTTT
CDR3: CASSLGGLSNQPQHF

size: .
D: .
J: TRBJ1-5
V: TRBV5-1
DNA: TGCGCCAGCAGTCCCAGCCCCCGGACAAATAGCAATCAGCCCCAGCATTTT
CDR3: CASSPSPRTNSNQPQHF

size: .
D: .
J: TRBJ1-2
V: TRBV6-6
DNA: TGTGCCAGCAGTTTAACAGGGAACTATGGCTACACCTTC
CDR3: CASSLTGNYGYTF

size: .
D: TRBD1
J: TRBJ1-5
V: TRBV5-6
DNA: TGTGCCAGCAGCTTTCTGGACAGGGAGGATCAGCCCCAGCATTTT
CDR3: CASSFLDREDQPQHF

size: once
D: TRBD2
J: TRBJ2-6
V: TRBV5-1
DNA: TGCGCCAGCAGCTTGGTCGGCGGGGGGGCTGGGGCCAACGTCCTGACTTTC
CDR3: CASSLVGGGAGANVLTF

size: .
D: TRBD1
J: TRBJ1-2
V: TRBV2
DNA: TGTGCCAGCAGTGGACAGGGGGAAGCTGTATATGGCTACACCTTC
CDR3: CASSGQGEAVYGYTF

size: .
D: .
J: TRBJ1-1
V: TRBV28
DNA: TGTGCCAGCAGTAAGAGCACTGAAGCTTTCTTT
CDR3: CASSKSTEAFF

size: .
D: .
J: TRBJ1-1
V: TRBV19
DNA: TGTGCCAGTAGTTCCGGGGTCTCTGAAGCTTTCTTT
CDR3: CASSSGVSEAFF

size: .
D: .
J: TRBJ2-3
V: TRBV6-5
DNA: TGTGCCAGCAGTTACGTCGCGGGGACCACAGATACGCAGTATTTT
CDR3: CASSYVAGTTDTQYF

size: .
D: TRBD1
J: TRBJ2-2
V: TRBV5-4
DNA: TGTGCCAGCGAAACAGGGGCAAGGACCGGGGAGCTGTTTTTT
CDR3: CASETGARTGELFF

size: once
D: TRBD1
J: TRBJ1-6
V: TRBV28
DNA: TGTGCCAGCAACAGGGGATATTATAATTCACCCCTCCACTTT
CDR3: CASNRGYYNSPLHF

size: .
D: TRBD1
J: TRBJ2-7
V: TRBV27
DNA: TGTGCCAGCAGCCTGTACGGACAGGGAACCTACGAGCAGTACTTC
CDR3: CASSLYGQGTYEQYF

size: .
D: .
J: TRBJ2-2
V: TRBV13
DNA: TGTGCCAGCAGCTTAGGGGCCGACACCGGGGAGCTGTTTTTT
CDR3: CASSLGADTGELFF

size: once
D: TRBD2
J: TRBJ2-3
V: TRBV5-4
DNA: TGTGCCAGCAGCTTGGGCGGAAGCGGGGGGGGAGGGGGAGATACGCAGTATTTT
CDR3: CASSLGGSGGGGGDTQYF

size: .
D: .
J: TRBJ1-2
V: TRBV5-4
DNA: TGTGCCAGCAGCTTGGAAGGGAGGGAAGGCTACACCTTC
CDR3: CASSLEGREGYTF

size: .
D: .
J: TRBJ1-6
V: TRBV6-1
DNA: TGTGCCAGCAGCTTCCAGGGGCCCCATGATTCACCCCTCCACTTT
CDR3: CASSFQGPHDSPLHF

size: .
D: TRBD2
J: TRBJ2-4
V: TRBV6-6
DNA: TGTGCCAGCAGTCGAATAGCGGGGAGGGCCAAAAACATTCAGTACTTC
CDR3: CASSRIAGRAKNIQYF

size: .
D: TRBD1
J: TRBJ2-1
V: TRBV11-3
DNA: TGTGCCAGCAGCTTTGGGACAGGGGAGGCCTACAATGAGCAGTTCTTC
CDR3: CASSFGTGEAYNEQFF

size: .
D: TRBD1
J: TRBJ1-4
V: TRBV2
DNA: TGTGCCAGCAAAACAGGGGCTAATGAAAAACTGTTTTTT
CDR3: CASKTGANEKLFF

size: .
D: TRBD1
J: TRBJ1-2
V: TRBV2
DNA: TGTGCCAGCAGTGAAGGGACAGGGGGCTGGGGCTACACCTTC
CDR3: CASSEGTGGWGYTF

size: .
D: TRBD2
J: TRBJ2-5
V: TRBV5-1
DNA: TGCGCCAGCAGCCCAAAACCGGGACTAGCGGGCAGCGAGACCCAGTACTTC
CDR3: CASSPKPGLAGSETQYF

size: .
D: TRBD1
J: TRBJ1-1
V: TRBV27
DNA: TGTGCCAGCATCCAATGGGGGACAGTTGGTGGTGAAGCTTTCTTT
CDR3: CASIQWGTVGGEAFF

size: .
D: TRBD1
J: TRBJ1-2
V: TRBV5-4
DNA: TGTGCCGGAAGACGGGGACAGGGGGACTATGGCTACACCTTC
CDR3: CAGRRGQGDYGYTF

size: .
D: TRBD1
J: TRBJ1-5
V: TRBV7-2
DNA: TGTGCCAGCAGCTTAGGGGCGGCCAGGGGGTATCAGCCCCAGCATTTT
CDR3: CASSLGAARGYQPQHF

size: .
D: TRBD1
J: TRBJ1-1
V: TRBV6-5
DNA: TGTGCCAGCAGTTCAGATGCGGGACAGGGTTCCACTGAAGCTTTCTTT
CDR3: CASSSDAGQGSTEAFF

size: .
D: TRBD1
J: TRBJ2-2
V: TRBV5-4
DNA: TGTGCCAGCAGCCAGGCGTGGGACAGGGGCCCTTCCGGGGAGCTGTTTTTT
CDR3: CASSQAWDRGPSGELFF

size: .
D: TRBD1
J: TRBJ2-1
V: TRBV4-1
DNA: TGCGCCAGCAGCCAAGGAGACAGGGGGCCGGGATATGAGCAGTTCTTC
CDR3: CASSQGDRGPGYEQFF

size: once
D: .
J: TRBJ2-1
V: TRBV25-1
DNA: TGTGCCAGCAGTTACAAATCAGGGGCGGATGAGCAGTTCTTC
CDR3: CASSYKSGADEQFF

size: .
D: .
J: TRBJ1-2
V: TRBV30
DNA: TGTGCCTGGGGTTACAGGGTTGGGTATGGCTACACCTTC
CDR3: CAWGYRVGYGYTF